Listed here is a single T cell receptor beta chain. Its antigen is undetermined. The sample has other DNA sequences that encode this CDR3 too. The sample belongs to a study of EBV T-cell therapy then PD-1 blockade in nasopharyngeal carcinoma. Using immunoSEQ multiplex PCR, the repertoire was profiled, and TCRdb retains in-frame clones only, with some absent. This sample has approximately 21,000 clones, with 84% found just once. As to treatment: AdE1-LMPpoly-expanded autologous EBV-specific T-cell therapy followed by anti-PD-1 nivolumab. Source: CD8+ T cells from blood, taken at roughly day 60 from a patient whose treatment included autologous EBV-specific T cells and nivolumab. The clonotype originates from a man aged 40-50 years with nasopharyngeal carcinoma.

The CDR3 loop is CASSPQGNEQFF. The DNA for the CDR3 is TGTGCCAGCAGTCCACAGGGTAATGAGCAGTTCTTC. The chain is built from TRBV12-3 or TRBV12-4 and TRBJ2-1; D may be TRBD1 (6 bases). The CDR3 runs 12 residues. Deletions cut 5 bases from V and 7 bases from J, with 9 bases between.